Below, 23 T cell receptor beta chains from the same sample are listed, as sequenced in a study of response to subunit inactivated influenza vaccine. Each CDR3 protein gets one entry after TCRdb re-called the RT-PCR reads with MiXCR. The table has roughly 500,000 distinct CDR3 sequences, roughly 25% seen once. These data are also associated with another study on T cells expressing NK-cell markers. That work contributes: 5'RACE template switching built TCR beta cDNA with unique molecular identifiers.

This sample comprised CD4+ T cells sorted from PBMCs, obtained 11 to 12 days after vaccination. These TCRs come from a man in his fifties or sixties who received an inactivated influenza vaccine.

This clonotype was counted a few times. The rearrangement joins TRBV10-3 to TRBJ1-6; 7 positions match TRBD1. The CDR3 covers 15 residues. The germline gives CDR1 ENHRY, CDR2 SYGVKD. V trimming: 2 bases; J trimming: 10 bases; junction bases outside the gene matches: 8. The CDR3 region has the DNA TGTGCCATCAGTGAGCAAAGGACAGGAACATCACCCCTCCACTTT. This codes for CAISEQRTGTSPLHF.

This clonotype was observed a handful of times. CDR3 coding DNA: TGTGCCAGCAGTGACTTCAGCTCCTATAATTCACCCCTCCACTTT. Amino acid sequence: CASSDFSSYNSPLHF. This chain links TRBV6-1 with TRBJ1-6; unclear D gene. This CDR3 is built from 15 residues. CDR1 MNHNS and CDR2 SASEGT come from the germline V gene. The germline V and J ends were trimmed by 3 bases and 0 bases, with 6 bases remaining between them.

The chain carries TRBV12-3 or TRBV12-4 and TRBJ1-1, with unresolved D. CDR3 length equals 12 residues. The germline V and J ends were trimmed by 6 bases and 5 bases, with 10 bases remaining between them. This CDR3 reads CASRLPGTEAFF. The CDR3 DNA sequence: TGTGCCAGCAGACTTCCAGGAACTGAAGCTTTCTTT.

This clonotype has just a few counts. The chain combines TRBV5-1 with TRBJ2-1; 7 nucleotides match TRBD2. The CDR3 sequence is 15 residues long. Germline CDR1 and CDR2: SGHRS and YFSETQ. V dropped 5 bases and J dropped 0; count of bases not matched to a gene: 5. The CDR3 loop reads CASRASGSSYNEQFF. CDR3 nucleotide sequence: TGCGCCAGCAGGGCTAGCGGCAGCTCCTACAATGAGCAGTTCTTC.

This chain uses TRBV9 with TRBJ2-2; D might be TRBD2 (5 bases). This CDR3 region has 15 residues. V shed 4 bases and J shed 4 bases, with 14 bases lying between them. The germline V gene encodes CDR1 SGDLS and CDR2 YYNGEE. CDR3 sequence reads: CASSSILASTGELFF. The CDR3 DNA reads as TGTGCCAGCAGCTCAATTCTAGCTAGCACCGGGGAGCTGTTTTTT.

The gene calls are TRBV3-1 and TRBJ2-7; D is perhaps TRBD1 (5 bases). The CDR3 contains 15 residues. Germline assignment: CDR1 LGHDT and CDR2 YNNKEL (reference sequence). The ends were cut back, 1 base at V and 2 bases at J, with 12 bases in the middle. CDR3 DNA sequence: TGTGCCAGCAGCCAAGGAGACAGACACCCCTACGAGCAGTACTTC. As protein: CASSQGDRHPYEQYF.

This clonotype was counted only a few times. The rearrangement links TRBV28 to TRBJ1-1, with no clear D. V dropped 6 bases and J dropped 4 bases, with 18 bases sitting between them. Germline CDR1 is MDHEN and CDR2 is SYDVKM. This CDR3 region has 15 residues. This CDR3 reads CASSPSTTLGTEAFF. CDR3 nucleotide sequence: TGTGCCAGCAGCCCAAGCACGACTCTTGGCACTGAAGCTTTCTTT. Supplemented by reference TRBV28 and TRBJ1-1, the full variable domain reads DVKVTQSSRYLVKRTGEKVFLECVQDMDHENMFWYRQDPGLGLRLIYFSYDVKMKEKGDIPEGYSVSREKKERFSLILESASTNQTSMYLCASSPSTTLGTEAFFGQGTRLTVV.

This clonotype was recorded at least ten times. The chain links TRBV7-2 to TRBJ1-4; 7 bases map to TRBD1. V gave up 5 bases and J gave up 5 bases; unmatched junction bases: 8. The CDR3 length is 15 residues. Germline V gene sequence: CDR1 SGHTA, CDR2 FQGNSA. CDR3 in amino acids: CASSPQTGLNEKLFF. The CDR3 DNA reads TGTGCCAGCAGCCCCCAGACAGGGTTGAATGAAAAACTGTTTTTT.

There are many counts of this clonotype. The chain joins TRBV15 to TRBJ2-1, with a tentative D call TRBD1 (5 bases). V was cut by 3 bases and J by 6 bases, with 9 bases left in between. This CDR3 spans 13 amino acids. In germline, CDR1 is LNHNV, CDR2 YYDKDF (reference sequence). Here the CDR3 reads CATSSRRGNEQFF. For the CDR3, the DNA is TGTGCCACCAGCAGTCGAAGGGGCAATGAGCAGTTCTTC.

The chain is built from TRBV28 and TRBJ1-6; no clear D gene. Germline values: CDR1 MDHEN, CDR2 SYDVKM. The CDR3 is 14 amino acids. V was clipped by 2 bases and J by 7 bases, with 9 bases between them. This CDR3 reads CASSLMGNNSPLHF. The CDR3 nucleotides are TGTGCCAGCAGTTTAATGGGGAACAATTCACCCCTCCACTTT.

The genes are TRBV20-1 and TRBJ1-4; TRBD1 agrees at 8 bases. CDR3 length equals 13 residues. The trim removed 6 bases at V and 7 bases at J, leaving 7 bases unmatched. The germline V gene has CDR1 DFQATT and CDR2 SNEGSKA (reference sequence). CDR3 bases: TGCAGTGCCTACAGGGGGAGTGGTGAAAAACTGTTTTTT. It codes for CSAYRGSGEKLFF.

The rearrangement joins TRBV7-2 to TRBJ2-7; D is undetermined. This CDR3 is 16 amino acids long. CDR1 and CDR2 (germline): SGHTA, FQGNSA. Trimming removed 1 base from V and 2 bases from J, with 15 bases in between. The CDR3 reads CASSLVFGPGPYEQYF. CDR3 in DNA: TGTGCCAGCAGCTTAGTTTTCGGGCCCGGTCCCTACGAGCAGTACTTC.

In this sample, this clonotype turned up a few times. The chain recombines TRBV12-3 or TRBV12-4 with TRBJ2-2; D possibly corresponds to TRBD2 (5 bases). Deletions cut 3 bases from V and 3 bases from J, with 17 bases between. The CDR3 loop spans 17 amino acids. DNA for the CDR3: TGTGCCAGCAGTTTTTTTGCCGGGATTGATGACACCGGGGAGCTGTTTTTT. Protein: CASSFFAGIDDTGELFF.

The V and J genes are TRBV11-2 and TRBJ1-1; no definite D call. Germline-derived CDR1 and CDR2 are SGHAT and FQNNGV. Trimming removed 1 base at V and 3 bases at J, with 9 bases between. This CDR3 spans 14 amino acids. CDR3 region: CASSLVLTDTEAFF. The DNA for the CDR3 is TGTGCCAGCAGCTTAGTTTTGACCGACACTGAAGCTTTCTTT.

The genes are TRBV4-3 and TRBJ2-5; D unclear. This CDR3 has 15 amino acids. CDR1 is LGHNA, CDR2 YSLEER, per germline. The ends were cut back, 0 bases at V and 7 bases at J, with 15 bases in the middle. The CDR3 DNA is TGCGCCAGCAGCCAAGATCGCGTCCGGGTTGGGACCCAGTACTTC. This codes for CASSQDRVRVGTQYF.

Worth noting for this clonotype: A read error may produce the germline difference seen at one junction end. The gene calls are TRBV5-1 and TRBJ2-3; a weak D match, TRBD1 (5 bases). Germline values: CDR1 SGHRS, CDR2 YFSETQ. CDR3 length equals 17 residues. The CDR3 region is CASSFGPWTRSTDTQCF. CDR3 coding DNA: TGCGCCAGCAGCTTTGGCCCCTGGACACGTAGCACAGATACGCAGTGTTTT.

A few counts support this clonotype. CDR3 sequence: CAISESKASGSFADTQYF. The CDR3 bases are TGTGCCATCAGTGAGTCGAAGGCTAGCGGGAGTTTCGCAGATACGCAGTATTTT. The chain recombines TRBV10-3 with TRBJ2-3; TRBD2 matches 10 bases. The CDR3 has 18 residues. Germline V lookup: CDR1 ENHRY, CDR2 SYGVKD. V lost 0 bases to trimming and J lost 4 bases; unmatched junction nucleotides: 10.

The chain combines TRBV7-6 with TRBJ2-2; the D is unclear. Deletions cut 5 bases from V and 0 bases from J, with 7 bases between. The CDR3 is made up of 14 amino acids. Germline loops: CDR1 SGHVS, CDR2 FNYEAQ. In DNA, the CDR3 is TGTGCCAGCAGCCCTTTAACGAACACCGGGGAGCTGTTTTTT. It is translated as CASSPLTNTGELFF.

This rearrangement joins TRBV5-5 to TRBJ2-5; TRBD2 matches at 9 bases. Trimming at V came to 1 base and at J to 1 base, leaving 5 bases not matched to a gene. CDR1 SGHKS and CDR2 YYEKEE come from the germline V gene (reference sequence). CDR3 length: 16 amino acids. The CDR3 coding sequence is TGTGCCAGCAGCTTGTTCACTAGCGGGTCCCAAGAGACCCAGTACTTC. Translating gives CASSLFTSGSQETQYF.

This clonotype was seen a few times. The rearrangement links TRBV6-2 or TRBV6-3 to TRBJ2-6; D remains unclear. This CDR3 has 15 residues. Germline lookup yields CDR1 MNHEY and CDR2 SVGEGT. With 10 bases removed from V and 0 bases from J, the gap between germline ends came to 13 bases. The CDR3 DNA sequence: TGTGCCACCTTTCGTCCAGCCTCTGGGGCCAACGTCCTGACTTTC. It codes for CATFRPASGANVLTF.

The V gene is TRBV4-3, the J gene TRBJ2-1; the match to TRBD2 covers 8 bases. The CDR3 loop spans 16 amino acids. Germline-derived CDR1 and CDR2 are LGHNA and YSLEER. The J segment lost 4 bases and the V segment lost 0 bases, leaving 5 bases of the junction unmatched. The CDR3 is CASSQDAGGLYNEQFF. CDR3 nucleotides: TGCGCCAGCAGCCAAGATGCGGGGGGCCTATACAATGAGCAGTTCTTC.

The rearrangement links TRBV7-2 to TRBJ2-5; 12 nucleotides agree with TRBD2. The V gene end was trimmed by 0 bases and the J gene end by 4 bases; junction bases not matched to a gene: 9. The CDR3 extends over 18 amino acids. CDR1 is SGHTA and CDR2 is FQGNSA in the germline V gene. DNA for the CDR3: TGTGCCAGCAGCTTAGCACTAGCGGGGGGACTGAGTGGAGAGACCCAGTACTTC. Its protein is CASSLALAGGLSGETQYF. The variable domain in full, with the rest retrieved from reference TRBV7-2 and TRBJ2-5, is GAGVSQSPSNKVTEKGKDVELRCDPISGHTALYWYRQSLGQGLEFLIYFQGNSAPDKSGLPSDRFSAERTGGSVSTLTIQRTQQEDSAVYLCASSLALAGGLSGETQYFGPGTRLLVL.

This clonotype appeared many times. This chain links TRBV3-1 with TRBJ2-1; 7 nucleotides match TRBD2. Germline values: CDR1 LGHDT, CDR2 YNNKEL (reference sequence). The CDR3 length is 15 residues. V was pared by 2 bases and J by 4 bases, with 5 bases of the junction left unmatched. The CDR3 is CASSQFLAEYNEQFF. CDR3 bases: TGTGCCAGCAGCCAATTCCTAGCGGAGTACAATGAGCAGTTCTTC.